The rows below give T cell receptor beta chains drawn from one sample of a study of T cell responses to AZD1222 COVID-19 vaccine. TCRdb's table, derived via immunoSEQ multiplex PCR, lists solely in-frame clones and lacks some. This sample carries about 100,000 clones, 85% to 90% of them seen once, and the ten largest clones take approximately 15%. Sequences were derived from peripheral blood, sampled on day 0 of AZD1222 vaccination. The receptors come from an adult in good health. The conserved cysteine and the conserved F or W are not part of the CDR3 here. The order of the fields is V gene, CDR3 protein.

TRBV6-2/TRBV6-3	ASSSQDYGYT
TRBV19	ASSINGAQLYGYT
TRBV30	AWSVALATLNAGDTQY
TRBV19	ASSIRAERGNTIY
TRBV14	ASSQETGRTGELF
TRBV29-1	SSPAGGNQPQH
TRBV3-1/TRBV3-2	ASSQERESNEQF
TRBV18	ASSTGTDNTGAF
TRBV4-1	ASSQDPQGVKEAF
TRBV3-1/TRBV3-2	ASSHEGREQY
TRBV30	AWNLAGGYNEQF
TRBV5-1	ASSLGGLSGYGYT
TRBV7-8	ASSLARRDRDNQPQH
TRBV5-1	ASGTSGGGAYEQY
TRBV21-1	ASSLNYRETGYGYT
TRBV2	ASSEPRLAGEDEQY
TRBV19	ASSIGTGVADTQY
TRBV2	ASSVQGANTGELF
TRBV10-3	AIKTEDYNSPLH
TRBV7-2	ASSTDGHQPQH
TRBV5-4	ASSYPGQGYEQY
TRBV6-6	ASSPTGGPNSPLH
TRBV19	ASTTTSGGAYEQY
TRBV2	ASSDSFMNTEAF
TRBV3-1/TRBV3-2	ASSQGRTNTYEQY
TRBV5-4	ASSLPQDYGYT
TRBV2	ASQRNGRSEKLF
TRBV27	ASSLSPSEQGYGYT
TRBV18	ASSLRGGRSGNTIY
TRBV11-3	ASSLEASEDTQY
TRBV14	ASSSPQANYGYT
TRBV19	ASSIGGRGATEAF
TRBV29-1	SVEAGIGTTEAF
TRBV19	ASSIDLSGFTEAF
TRBV7-9	ASSLRQGETEAF
TRBV6-1	ASSERTGSTEAF
TRBV9	ASSGEGRTGSYEQY
TRBV6-5	ASRPFEGRDGYT
TRBV7-2	ASSGTGFYEQY
TRBV2	ASTLTGVRNQPQH
TRBV5-4	ASSFLEDPAGETQY
TRBV27	ASSFFASENEQF
TRBV5-1	ASLLQGPSSYNEQF
TRBV12-3/TRBV12-4	ASSWTGWDGYT
TRBV29-1	SVEDLNRGSNQPQH
TRBV15	ATSARQGLSYEQY
TRBV27	ASREGYNEQF
TRBV6-5	ASSTGASSGNTIY
TRBV18	ASSPPGTGVANQPQH
TRBV5-4	ASSSKQDYEQY
TRBV9	ASSSGTSGVDTQY
TRBV27	ASSPLDTQY
TRBV6-1	ASSDRGVTDTQY
TRBV5-1	ASSASRGTAEETQY